This entry lists 14 T cell receptor beta chains sequenced from one sample in a study of blood T cell repertoires in COVID-19. Profiling relied on immunoSEQ multiplex PCR, and the TCRdb table lists in-frame clones only, not all of them. The table shows 200,000 to 250,000 clones, with 65% to 90% occurring only once. The sample consisted of peripheral blood. These receptors were taken from a human donor in a cohort sampled during active COVID-19.

The chain employs TRBV7-2 and TRBJ2-7; TRBD2 matches at 11 bases. The V gene's germline CDR1 is SGHTA and CDR2 FQGNSA. V shed 5 bases and J 4 bases; nucleotides not matched to a gene: 4. CDR3 size: 14 residues. The CDR3 reads CASSGGTSGYEQYF. CDR3 coding DNA: TGTGCCAGCAGCGGGGGGACTAGCGGTTACGAGCAGTACTTC.

The chain recombines TRBV6-5 with TRBJ2-7; TRBD2 matches at 11 bases. The CDR3 contains 15 residues. Unmatched junction bases numbered 3, after V lost 2 bases and J lost 3 bases. Looked up from germline, CDR1 is MNHEY and CDR2 is SVGAGI. CDR3 in DNA: TGTGCCAGCAGTTACGGGACTAGCGGAGTCTACGAGCAGTACTTC. Protein product: CASSYGTSGVYEQYF.

The chain uses TRBV18 and TRBJ2-7; 9 nucleotides align to TRBD1. CDR1 is KGHSH and CDR2 is LQKENI in the germline V gene. The J segment lost 5 bases and the V segment lost 2 bases, leaving 7 bases of the junction unmatched. This CDR3 spans 15 amino acids. CDR3 DNA sequence: TGTGCCAGCTCACCAATTGGGGACAGGGTCCACGAGCAGTACTTC. Translation gives CASSPIGDRVHEQYF. Full variable domain (rest looked up from reference TRBV18 and TRBJ2-7): NAGVMQNPRHLVRRRGQEARLRCSPMKGHSHVYWYRQLPEEGLKFMVYLQKENIIDESGMPKERFSAEFPKEGPSILRIQQVVRGDSAAYFCASSPIGDRVHEQYFGPGTRLTVT.

V usage is TRBV3-1 (or the pseudogene TRBV3-2) and J usage is TRBJ2-2, with TRBD2 matching 10 bases. Germline CDR1 is LGHDT and CDR2 is YNNKEL (reference sequence). The CDR3 is 15 amino acids. The V gene end was trimmed by 6 bases and the J gene end by 4 bases; junction bases not matched to a gene: 5. The CDR3 region is CASRRTSGATGELFF. CDR3 coding DNA: TGTGCCAGCAGACGGACTAGCGGAGCCACCGGGGAGCTGTTTTTT.

The chain carries TRBV19 and TRBJ1-2; 7 bases fit TRBD1. This CDR3 has 16 amino acids. Germline V gene data show CDR1 as LNHDA and CDR2 as SQIVND (reference sequence). Trimming took 2 bases from V and 1 from J; bases not matched to a gene: 7. DNA of the CDR3: TGTGCCAGTAGTATACTCCCCGGGACAGTTAACTATGGCTACACCTTC. Amino acids: CASSILPGTVNYGYTF.

The chain has TRBV18 and TRBJ2-6; D remains ambiguous. CDR3 length: 17 residues. In germline, CDR1 is KGHSH, CDR2 LQKENI. Deletions cut 0 bases from V and 2 bases from J, with 11 bases between. Here the CDR3 reads CASSPPSRGAGANVLTF. CDR3 nucleotide sequence: TGTGCCAGCTCACCACCATCCCGAGGCGCTGGGGCCAACGTCCTGACTTTC.

The CDR3 protein is CASWRTGEYNSPLHF. For the CDR3, the DNA is TGTGCCAGCTGGCGGACAGGGGAATATAATTCACCCCTCCACTTT. This chain connects TRBV28 to TRBJ1-6; 9 nucleotides line up with TRBD1. CDR1 and CDR2 (germline): MDHEN, SYDVKM. The CDR3 is 15 residues long. V shed 8 bases, J shed 4 bases, and the junction held 6 bases outside the gene matches. The full variable domain, with the rest looked up from reference TRBV28 and TRBJ1-6, is DVKVTQSSRYLVKRTGEKVFLECVQDMDHENMFWYRQDPGLGLRLIYFSYDVKMKEKGDIPEGYSVSREKKERFSLILESASTNQTSMYLCASWRTGEYNSPLHFGNGTRLTVT.

Note on this clone: One end of the junction fails to match germline, which may point to a read error. The V and J genes are TRBV7-7 and TRBJ2-7; 7 nucleotides match TRBD1. The CDR3 consists of 13 residues. The germline V gene encodes CDR1 SSHAT and CDR2 FNYEAQ (reference sequence). CDR3 sequence: CASSPTGLGEQYF. CDR3 in DNA: TGTGCTAGCAGCCCGACAGGGCTTGGAGAGCAGTACTTC.

The table lists this clone with a count of one. This sequence joins TRBV28 and TRBJ2-7, with D possibly being TRBD2 (6 bases). V was pared by 2 bases and J by 3 bases, with 14 bases between. The CDR3 is 15 residues long. Germline CDR1 reads MDHEN; CDR2 reads SYDVKM. CDR3 loop: CASSLNLAGNYEQYF. In nucleotides, the CDR3 is TGTGCCAGCAGTTTAAACCTGGCGGGGAACTACGAGCAGTACTTC. Drawing the rest from reference TRBV28 and TRBJ2-7, the complete variable domain is DVKVTQSSRYLVKRTGEKVFLECVQDMDHENMFWYRQDPGLGLRLIYFSYDVKMKEKGDIPEGYSVSREKKERFSLILESASTNQTSMYLCASSLNLAGNYEQYFGPGTRLTVT.

This chain links TRBV6-5 with TRBJ2-7, with 11 bases that match TRBD2. Germline trimming cut 5 bases from V and 2 bases from J; bases unmatched to any gene: 2. Germline V gene data show CDR1 as MNHEY and CDR2 as SVGAGI. The CDR3 runs 14 residues. CDR3 residues: CASSLSGRAYEQYF. In DNA, the CDR3 is TGTGCCAGCAGTCTTAGCGGGAGGGCCTACGAGCAGTACTTC.

V is TRBV6-5 and J is TRBJ2-5; D unclear. The CDR3 is 13 amino acids. Germline-derived CDR1 and CDR2 are MNHEY and SVGAGI. V was pared by 0 bases and J by 2 bases, with 4 bases between. The CDR3 nucleotides are TGTGCCAGCAGTTACTCGCGGCAAGAGACCCAGTACTTC. This gives the protein CASSYSRQETQYF.

V is TRBV10-3 and J is TRBJ1-1; D uncertain. The V end lost 2 bases, the J end lost 1 base, and 11 bases lay between the germline ends. Germline V gene sequence: CDR1 ENHRY, CDR2 SYGVKD. This CDR3 has 15 residues. The chain's CDR3 is CAISEIAKRNTEAFF. DNA of the CDR3: TGTGCCATCAGTGAGATAGCGAAACGGAACACTGAAGCTTTCTTT.

The CDR3 loop is CASSIWTSGTNEQFF. The CDR3, as DNA: TGTGCCAGCAGCATATGGACTAGCGGGACAAATGAGCAGTTCTTC. The chain is built from TRBV7-9 and TRBJ2-1, with 12 bases aligning to TRBD2. J gave up 7 bases and V 5 bases, and 6 bases lay outside the gene matches. This CDR3 contains 15 residues. The germline V gene encodes CDR1 SEHNR and CDR2 FQNEAQ (reference sequence).

The chain employs TRBV5-6 and TRBJ2-2; 9 nucleotides match TRBD2. The CDR3 length is 17 residues. Germline V gene lookup returns CDR1 SGHDT and CDR2 YYEEEE. Unmatched junction bases numbered 5, after V lost 1 base and J lost 1 base. The CDR3 bases are TGTGCCAGCAGCTTGCCCGGGACTAGCAAGAACACCGGGGAGCTGTTTTTT. It is translated as CASSLPGTSKNTGELFF.